This TCR beta chain comes out of a study of cytomegalovirus exposure and HLA in healthy donors. Study overall: Earlier work reported 95 million to 130 million unique TCR beta sequences from 180 million or so T cells. Study outcomes and limitations: According to an earlier analysis, most TCR beta V segments yielded productive rearrangements about 87% or about 30% of the time. Later genetic work tied a missense DCLRE1C variant to beta-chain V and J trimming.

PCR primers comprised 60 Vbeta and 13 Jbeta primers. Method: immunoSEQ multiplex PCR; TCRdb's copy keeps in-frame clones and lacks some. This table holds 150,000 or so clones, 80% found once. On this clone itself: The antigen is not known.

Healthy people donating bone marrow made up the donors. Per germline, CDR1 LGHNA and CDR2 YNFKEQ. V lost 6 bases to trimming and J lost 15 bases; unmatched junction nucleotides: 22. This CDR3 spans 17 amino acids. Sequencing used PBMCs. This TCR derives from a woman between 45 and 60 years old in good health and CMV-seropositive. The chain combines TRBV4-2 with TRBJ2-1, with 11 bases that match TRBD2. The CDR3 sequence is CASSQAEGGWASGGMFF. The DNA of the CDR3 is TGTGCCAGCAGTCAGGCGGAAGGTGGGTGGGCTAGCGGGGGGATGTTCTTC.